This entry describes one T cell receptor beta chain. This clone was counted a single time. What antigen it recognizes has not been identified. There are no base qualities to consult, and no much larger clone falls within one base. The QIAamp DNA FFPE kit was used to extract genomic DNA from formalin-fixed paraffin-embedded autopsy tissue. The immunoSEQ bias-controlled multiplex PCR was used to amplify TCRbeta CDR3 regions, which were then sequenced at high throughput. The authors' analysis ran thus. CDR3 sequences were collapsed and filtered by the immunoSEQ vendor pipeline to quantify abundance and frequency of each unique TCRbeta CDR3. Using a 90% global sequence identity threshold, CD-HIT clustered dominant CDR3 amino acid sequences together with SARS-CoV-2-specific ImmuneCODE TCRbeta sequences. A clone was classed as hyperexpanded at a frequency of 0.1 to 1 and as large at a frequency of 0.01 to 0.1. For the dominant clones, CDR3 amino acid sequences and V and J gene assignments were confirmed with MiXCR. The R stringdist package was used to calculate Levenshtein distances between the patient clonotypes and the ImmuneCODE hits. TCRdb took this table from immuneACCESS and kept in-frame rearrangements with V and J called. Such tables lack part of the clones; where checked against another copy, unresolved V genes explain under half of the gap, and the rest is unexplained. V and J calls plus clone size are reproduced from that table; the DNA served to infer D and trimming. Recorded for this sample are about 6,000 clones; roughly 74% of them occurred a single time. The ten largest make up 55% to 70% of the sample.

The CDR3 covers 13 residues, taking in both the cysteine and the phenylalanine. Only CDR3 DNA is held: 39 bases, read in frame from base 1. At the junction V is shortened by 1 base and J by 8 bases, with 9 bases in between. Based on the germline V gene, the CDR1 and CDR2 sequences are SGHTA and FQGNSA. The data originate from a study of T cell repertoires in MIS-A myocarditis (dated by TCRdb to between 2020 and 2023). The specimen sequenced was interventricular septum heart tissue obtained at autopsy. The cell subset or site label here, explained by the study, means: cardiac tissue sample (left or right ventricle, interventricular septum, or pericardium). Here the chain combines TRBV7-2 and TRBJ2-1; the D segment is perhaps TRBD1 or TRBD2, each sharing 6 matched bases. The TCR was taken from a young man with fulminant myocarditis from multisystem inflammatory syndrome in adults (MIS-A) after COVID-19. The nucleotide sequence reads TGTGCCAGCAGCTTAGAGAGGGGGGATGAGCAGTTCTTC. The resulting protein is CASSLERGDEQFF.